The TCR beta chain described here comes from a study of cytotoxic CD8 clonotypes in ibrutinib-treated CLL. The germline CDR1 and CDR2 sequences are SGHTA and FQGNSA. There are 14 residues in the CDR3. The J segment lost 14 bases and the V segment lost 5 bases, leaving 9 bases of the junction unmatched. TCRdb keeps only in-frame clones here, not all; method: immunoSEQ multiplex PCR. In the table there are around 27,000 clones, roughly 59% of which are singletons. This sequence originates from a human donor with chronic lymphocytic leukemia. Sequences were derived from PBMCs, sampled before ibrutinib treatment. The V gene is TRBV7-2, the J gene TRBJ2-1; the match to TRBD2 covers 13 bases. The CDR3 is CASSPRRTSGSEFF. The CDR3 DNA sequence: TGTGCCAGCAGCCCGAGGCGGACTAGCGGGAGTGAGTTCTTC.